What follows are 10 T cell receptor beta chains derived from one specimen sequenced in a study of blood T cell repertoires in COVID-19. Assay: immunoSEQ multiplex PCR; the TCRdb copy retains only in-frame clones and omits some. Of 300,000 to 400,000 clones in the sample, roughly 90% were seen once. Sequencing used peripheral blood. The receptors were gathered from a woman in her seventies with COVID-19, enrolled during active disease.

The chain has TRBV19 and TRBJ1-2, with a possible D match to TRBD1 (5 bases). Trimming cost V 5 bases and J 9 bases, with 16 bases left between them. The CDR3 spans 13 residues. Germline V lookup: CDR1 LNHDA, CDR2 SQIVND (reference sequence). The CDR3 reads CASSPLGGGSYTF. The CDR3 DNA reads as TGTGCCAGTAGTCCCCTTGGGGGAGGCAGCTACACCTTC.

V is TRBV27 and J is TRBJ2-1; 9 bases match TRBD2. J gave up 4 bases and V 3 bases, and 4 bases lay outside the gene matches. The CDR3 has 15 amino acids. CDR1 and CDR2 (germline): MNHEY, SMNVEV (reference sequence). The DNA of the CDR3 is TGTGCCAGCAGTTTCTTAGCGGGGGTGTACAATGAGCAGTTCTTC. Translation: CASSFLAGVYNEQFF.

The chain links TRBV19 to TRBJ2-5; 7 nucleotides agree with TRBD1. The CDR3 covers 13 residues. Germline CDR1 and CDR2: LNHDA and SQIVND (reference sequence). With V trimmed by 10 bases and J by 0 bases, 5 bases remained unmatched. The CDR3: CATGQGDQETQYF. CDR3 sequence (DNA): TGTGCCACCGGTCAGGGGGACCAAGAGACCCAGTACTTC.

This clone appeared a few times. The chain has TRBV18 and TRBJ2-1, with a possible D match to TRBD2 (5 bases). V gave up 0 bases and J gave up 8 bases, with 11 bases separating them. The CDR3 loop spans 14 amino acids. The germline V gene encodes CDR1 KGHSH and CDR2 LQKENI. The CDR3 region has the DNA TGTGCCAGCTCACCACCCACTAGTAGGGATGAGCAGTTCTTC. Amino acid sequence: CASSPPTSRDEQFF.

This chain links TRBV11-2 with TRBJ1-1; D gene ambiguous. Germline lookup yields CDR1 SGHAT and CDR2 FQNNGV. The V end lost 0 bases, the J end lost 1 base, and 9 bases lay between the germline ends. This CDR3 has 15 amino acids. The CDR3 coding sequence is TGTGCCAGCAGCTTAGATCCCGGCGGGAACACTGAAGCTTTCTTT. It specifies CASSLDPGGNTEAFF.

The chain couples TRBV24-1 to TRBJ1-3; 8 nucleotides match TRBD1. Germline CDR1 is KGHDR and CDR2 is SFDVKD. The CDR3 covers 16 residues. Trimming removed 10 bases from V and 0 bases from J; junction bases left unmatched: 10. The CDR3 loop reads CATPRRDRLSGNTIYF. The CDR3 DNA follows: TGTGCCACGCCTCGACGGGACAGGCTCTCTGGAAACACCATATATTTT.

The CDR3 DNA is TGTGCCAGCAGTCGAAGCCCATTGACAGTCTCTAACTATGGCTACACCTTC. The encoded protein is CASSRSPLTVSNYGYTF. The V gene is TRBV27, the J gene TRBJ1-2; D is possibly TRBD1 (5 bases). V shed 5 bases and J shed 0 bases, with 19 bases lying between them. The CDR3 runs 17 residues. Germline lookup yields CDR1 MNHEY and CDR2 SMNVEV (reference sequence).

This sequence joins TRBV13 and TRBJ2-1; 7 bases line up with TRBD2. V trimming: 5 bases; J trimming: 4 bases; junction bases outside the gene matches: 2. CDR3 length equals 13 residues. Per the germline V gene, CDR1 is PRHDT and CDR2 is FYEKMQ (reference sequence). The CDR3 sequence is CASSPRGYNEQFF. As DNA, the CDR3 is TGTGCCAGCAGCCCGCGGGGGTACAATGAGCAGTTCTTC.

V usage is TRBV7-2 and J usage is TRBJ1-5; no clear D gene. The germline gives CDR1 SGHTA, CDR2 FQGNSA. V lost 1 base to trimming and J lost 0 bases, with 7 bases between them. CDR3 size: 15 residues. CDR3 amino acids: CASSLDGDSNQPQHF. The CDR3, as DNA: TGTGCCAGCAGCTTAGACGGTGATAGCAATCAGCCCCAGCATTTT.

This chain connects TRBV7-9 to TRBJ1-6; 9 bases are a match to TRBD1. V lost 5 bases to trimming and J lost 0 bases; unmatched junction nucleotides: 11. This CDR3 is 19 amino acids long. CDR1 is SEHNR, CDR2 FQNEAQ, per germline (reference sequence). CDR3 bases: TGTGCCAGCAGCGCCCGTCCGGGACAGGGCGGCTCCTATAATTCACCCCTCCACTTT. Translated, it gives CASSARPGQGGSYNSPLHF.